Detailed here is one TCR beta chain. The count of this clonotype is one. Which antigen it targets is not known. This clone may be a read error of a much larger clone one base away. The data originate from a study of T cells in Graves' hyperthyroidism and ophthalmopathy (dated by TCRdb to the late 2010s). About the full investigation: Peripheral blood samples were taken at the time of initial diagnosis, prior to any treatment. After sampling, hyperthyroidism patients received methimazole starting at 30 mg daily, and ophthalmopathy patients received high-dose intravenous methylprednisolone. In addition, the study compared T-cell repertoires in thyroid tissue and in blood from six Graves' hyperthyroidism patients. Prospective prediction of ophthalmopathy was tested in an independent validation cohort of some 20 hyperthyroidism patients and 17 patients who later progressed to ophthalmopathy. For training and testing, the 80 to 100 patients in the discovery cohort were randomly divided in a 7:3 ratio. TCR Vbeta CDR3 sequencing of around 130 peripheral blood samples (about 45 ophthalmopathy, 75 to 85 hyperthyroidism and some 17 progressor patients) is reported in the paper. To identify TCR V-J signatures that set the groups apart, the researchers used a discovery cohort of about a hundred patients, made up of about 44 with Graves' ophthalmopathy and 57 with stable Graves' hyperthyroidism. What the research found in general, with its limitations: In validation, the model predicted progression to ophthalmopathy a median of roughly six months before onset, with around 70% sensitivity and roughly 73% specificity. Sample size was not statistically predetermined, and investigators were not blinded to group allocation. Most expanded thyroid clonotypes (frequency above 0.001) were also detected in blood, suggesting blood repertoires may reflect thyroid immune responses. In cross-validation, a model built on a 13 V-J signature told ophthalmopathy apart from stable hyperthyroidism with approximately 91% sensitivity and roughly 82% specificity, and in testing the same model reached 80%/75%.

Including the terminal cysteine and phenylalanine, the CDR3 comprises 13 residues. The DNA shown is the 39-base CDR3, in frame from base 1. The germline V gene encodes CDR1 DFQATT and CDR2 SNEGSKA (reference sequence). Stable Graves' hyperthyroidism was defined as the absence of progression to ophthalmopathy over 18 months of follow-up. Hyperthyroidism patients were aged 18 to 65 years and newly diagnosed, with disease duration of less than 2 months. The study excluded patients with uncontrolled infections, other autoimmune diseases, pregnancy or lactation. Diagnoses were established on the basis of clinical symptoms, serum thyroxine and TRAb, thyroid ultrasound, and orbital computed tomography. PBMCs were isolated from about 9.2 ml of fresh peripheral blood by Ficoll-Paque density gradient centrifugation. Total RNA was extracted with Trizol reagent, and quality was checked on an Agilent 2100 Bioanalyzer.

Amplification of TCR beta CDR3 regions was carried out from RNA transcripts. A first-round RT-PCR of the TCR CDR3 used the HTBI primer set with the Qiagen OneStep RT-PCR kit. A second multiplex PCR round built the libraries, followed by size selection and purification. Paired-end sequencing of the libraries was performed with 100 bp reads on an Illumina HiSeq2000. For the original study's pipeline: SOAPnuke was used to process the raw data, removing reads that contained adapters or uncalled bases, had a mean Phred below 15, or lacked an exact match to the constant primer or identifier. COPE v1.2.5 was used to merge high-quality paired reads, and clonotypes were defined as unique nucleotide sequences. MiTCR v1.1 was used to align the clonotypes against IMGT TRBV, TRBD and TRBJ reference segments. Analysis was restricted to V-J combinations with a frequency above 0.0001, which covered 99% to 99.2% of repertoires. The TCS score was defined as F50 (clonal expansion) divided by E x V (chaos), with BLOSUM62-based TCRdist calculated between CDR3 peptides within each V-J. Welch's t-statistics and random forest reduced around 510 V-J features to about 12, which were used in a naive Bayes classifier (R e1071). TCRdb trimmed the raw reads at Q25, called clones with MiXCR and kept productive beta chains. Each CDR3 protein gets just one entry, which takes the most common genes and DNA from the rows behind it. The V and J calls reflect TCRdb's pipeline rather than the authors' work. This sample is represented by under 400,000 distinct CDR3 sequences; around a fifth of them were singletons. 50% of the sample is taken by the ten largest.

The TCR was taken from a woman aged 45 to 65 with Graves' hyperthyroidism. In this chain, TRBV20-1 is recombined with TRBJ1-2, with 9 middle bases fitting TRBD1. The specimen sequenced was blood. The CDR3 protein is CSAIPGQGNGCTF. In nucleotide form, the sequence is TGCAGTGCTATACCGGGACAGGGAAATGGCTGCACCTTC.